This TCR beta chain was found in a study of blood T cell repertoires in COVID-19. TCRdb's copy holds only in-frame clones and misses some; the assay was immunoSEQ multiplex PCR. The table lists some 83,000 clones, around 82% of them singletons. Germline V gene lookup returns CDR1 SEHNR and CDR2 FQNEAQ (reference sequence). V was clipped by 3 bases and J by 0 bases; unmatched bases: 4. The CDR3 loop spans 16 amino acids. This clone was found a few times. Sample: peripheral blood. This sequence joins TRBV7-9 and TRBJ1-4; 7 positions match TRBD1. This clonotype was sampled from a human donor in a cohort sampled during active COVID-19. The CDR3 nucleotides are TGTGCCAGCAGCTTGGGAGGACAGGCAACTAATGAAAAACTGTTTTTT. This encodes CASSLGGQATNEKLFF.